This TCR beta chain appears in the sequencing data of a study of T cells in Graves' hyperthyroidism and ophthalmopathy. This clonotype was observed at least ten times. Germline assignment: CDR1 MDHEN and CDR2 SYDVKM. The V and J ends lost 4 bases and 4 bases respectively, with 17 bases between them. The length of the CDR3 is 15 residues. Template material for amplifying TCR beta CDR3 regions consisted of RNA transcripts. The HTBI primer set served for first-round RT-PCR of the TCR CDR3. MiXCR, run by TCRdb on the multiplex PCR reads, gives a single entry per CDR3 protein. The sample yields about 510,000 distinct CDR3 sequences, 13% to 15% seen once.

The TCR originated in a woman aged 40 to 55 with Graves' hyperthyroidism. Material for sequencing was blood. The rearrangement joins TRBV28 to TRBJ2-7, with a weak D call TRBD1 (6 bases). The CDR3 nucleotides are TGTGCCAGCAGTTCAACAGGGTCCCTAACATACGAGCAGTACTTC. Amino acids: CASSSTGSLTYEQYF. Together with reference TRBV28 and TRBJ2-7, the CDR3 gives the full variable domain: DVKVTQSSRYLVKRTGEKVFLECVQDMDHENMFWYRQDPGLGLRLIYFSYDVKMKEKGDIPEGYSVSREKKERFSLILESASTNQTSMYLCASSSTGSLTYEQYFGPGTRLTVT.